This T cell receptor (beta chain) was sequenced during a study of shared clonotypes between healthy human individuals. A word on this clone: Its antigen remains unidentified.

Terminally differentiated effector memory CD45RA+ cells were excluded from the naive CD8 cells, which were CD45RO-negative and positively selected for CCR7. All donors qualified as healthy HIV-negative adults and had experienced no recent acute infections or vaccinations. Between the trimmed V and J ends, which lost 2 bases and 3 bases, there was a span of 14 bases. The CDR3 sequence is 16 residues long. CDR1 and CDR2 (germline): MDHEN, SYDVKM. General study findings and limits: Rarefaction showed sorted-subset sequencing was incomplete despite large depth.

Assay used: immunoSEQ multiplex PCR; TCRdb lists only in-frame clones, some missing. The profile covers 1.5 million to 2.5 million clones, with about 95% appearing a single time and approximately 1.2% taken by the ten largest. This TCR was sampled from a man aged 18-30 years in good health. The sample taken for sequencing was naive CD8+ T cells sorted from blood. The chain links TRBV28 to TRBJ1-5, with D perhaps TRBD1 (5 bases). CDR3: CASSLVADSLNQPQHF. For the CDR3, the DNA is TGTGCCAGCAGTTTAGTCGCCGACAGCCTCAATCAGCCCCAGCATTTT.